This TCR beta chain was recorded in a study of shared clonotypes between healthy human individuals. Only in-frame clones appear in the TCRdb table, and some are missing; sequencing was by immunoSEQ multiplex PCR. The sample includes approximately 1.5 million clones, 97% to 99% of them seen just once. This CDR3 contains 15 residues. The sequenced sample consisted of naive CD4+ T cells sorted from blood. The subset denotes: CD45RA+ positively selected. The rearrangement joins TRBV21-1 to TRBJ2-7; TRBD1 is taken as the D call from the table, unchecked against the DNA. TRBV21-1 is a documented pseudogene. This TCR was recovered from a man aged 30-40 years in good health. The CDR3, as DNA: TGTGCCAGCAGCTCCCGACGGGGACACTACTACGAGCAGTACTTC. Translation: CASSSRRGHYYEQYF.